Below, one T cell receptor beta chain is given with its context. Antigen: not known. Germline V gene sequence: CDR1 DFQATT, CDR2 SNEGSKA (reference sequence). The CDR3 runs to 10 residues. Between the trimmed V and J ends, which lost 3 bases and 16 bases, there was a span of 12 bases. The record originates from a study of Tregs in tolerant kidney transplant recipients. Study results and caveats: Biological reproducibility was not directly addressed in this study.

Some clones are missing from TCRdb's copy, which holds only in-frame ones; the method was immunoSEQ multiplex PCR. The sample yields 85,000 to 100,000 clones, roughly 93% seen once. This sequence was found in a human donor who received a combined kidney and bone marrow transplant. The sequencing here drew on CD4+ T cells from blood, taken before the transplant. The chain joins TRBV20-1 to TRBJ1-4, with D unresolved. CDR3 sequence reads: CSASREARFF. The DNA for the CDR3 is TGCAGTGCTAGCCGGGAAGCAAGGTTTTTT.